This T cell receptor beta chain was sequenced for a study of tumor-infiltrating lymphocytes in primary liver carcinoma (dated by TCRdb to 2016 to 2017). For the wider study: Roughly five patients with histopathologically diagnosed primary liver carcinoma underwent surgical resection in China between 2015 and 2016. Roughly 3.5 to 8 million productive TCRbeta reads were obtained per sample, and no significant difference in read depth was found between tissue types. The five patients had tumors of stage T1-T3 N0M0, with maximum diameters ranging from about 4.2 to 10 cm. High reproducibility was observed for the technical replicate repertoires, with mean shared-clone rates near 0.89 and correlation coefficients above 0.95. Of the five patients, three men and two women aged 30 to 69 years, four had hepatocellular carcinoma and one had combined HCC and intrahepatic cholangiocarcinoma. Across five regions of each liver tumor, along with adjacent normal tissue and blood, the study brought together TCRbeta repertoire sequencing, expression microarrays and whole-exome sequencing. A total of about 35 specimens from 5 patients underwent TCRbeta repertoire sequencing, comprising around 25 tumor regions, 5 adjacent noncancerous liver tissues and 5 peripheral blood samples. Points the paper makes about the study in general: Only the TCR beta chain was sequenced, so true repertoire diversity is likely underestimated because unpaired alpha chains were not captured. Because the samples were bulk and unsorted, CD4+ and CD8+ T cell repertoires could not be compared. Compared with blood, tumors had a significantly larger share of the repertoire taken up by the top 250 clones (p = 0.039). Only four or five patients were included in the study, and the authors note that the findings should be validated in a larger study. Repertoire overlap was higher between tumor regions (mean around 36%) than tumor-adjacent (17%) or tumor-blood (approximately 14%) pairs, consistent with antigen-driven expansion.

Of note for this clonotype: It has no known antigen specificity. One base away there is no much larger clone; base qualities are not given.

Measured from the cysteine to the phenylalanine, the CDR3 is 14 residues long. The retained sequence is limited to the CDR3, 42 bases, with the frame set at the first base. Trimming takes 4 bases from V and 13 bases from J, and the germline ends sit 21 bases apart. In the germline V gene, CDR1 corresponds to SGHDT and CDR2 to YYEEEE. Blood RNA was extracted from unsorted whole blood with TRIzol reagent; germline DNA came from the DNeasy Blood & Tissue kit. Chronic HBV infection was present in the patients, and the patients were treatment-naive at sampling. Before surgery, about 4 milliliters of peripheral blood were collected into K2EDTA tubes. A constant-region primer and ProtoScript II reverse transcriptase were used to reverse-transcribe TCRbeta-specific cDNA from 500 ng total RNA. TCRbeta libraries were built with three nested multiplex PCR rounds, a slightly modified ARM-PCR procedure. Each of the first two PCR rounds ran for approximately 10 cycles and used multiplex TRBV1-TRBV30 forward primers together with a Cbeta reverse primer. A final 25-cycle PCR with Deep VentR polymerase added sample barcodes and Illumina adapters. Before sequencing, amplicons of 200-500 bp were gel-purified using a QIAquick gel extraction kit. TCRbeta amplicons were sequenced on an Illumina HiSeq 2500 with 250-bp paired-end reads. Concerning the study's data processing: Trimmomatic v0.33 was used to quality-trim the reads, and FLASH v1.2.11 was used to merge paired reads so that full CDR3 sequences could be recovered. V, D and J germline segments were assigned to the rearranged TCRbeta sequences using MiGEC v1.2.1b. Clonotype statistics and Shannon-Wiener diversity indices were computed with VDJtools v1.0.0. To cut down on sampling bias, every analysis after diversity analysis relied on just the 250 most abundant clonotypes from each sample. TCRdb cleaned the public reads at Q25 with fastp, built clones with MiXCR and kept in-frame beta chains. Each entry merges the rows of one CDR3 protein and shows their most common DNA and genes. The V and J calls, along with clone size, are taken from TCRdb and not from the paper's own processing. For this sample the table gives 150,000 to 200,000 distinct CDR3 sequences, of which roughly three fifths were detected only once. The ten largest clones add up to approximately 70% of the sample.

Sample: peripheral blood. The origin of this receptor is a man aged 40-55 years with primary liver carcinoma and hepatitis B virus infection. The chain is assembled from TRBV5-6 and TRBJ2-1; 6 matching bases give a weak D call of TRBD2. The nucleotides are TGTGCCAGCAGCCAACAATGGGCGACTAGATATCAGTTCTTC. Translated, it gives CASSQQWATRYQFF.